This record covers a single TCR beta chain. Its antigen is not identified. This sample is part of a study of beta chain features in type 1 diabetes. Reverse transcribing all isolated RNA meant expressed TCRB transcripts were sequenced. Libraries were prepared by immunoSEQ multiplex PCR; TCRdb keeps only in-frame clonotypes and omits some of them. In the table there are 150,000 to 170,000 clones, about 8.1% of which are singletons. Broader study findings: Among patients, naive, central memory and Treg TCRB repertoires appeared more similar than among healthy donors. With patients and controls alike, PCR might favor shorter templates to an equal degree.

CD4+ naive, central memory, regulatory and stem cell-like memory cells were sorted via CD45RO/CCR7/CD25/CD127/CD95/CD27. Sequencing was performed on central memory CD4+ T cells from blood. This clonotype was obtained from a man aged 18 to 29 in good health.

CDR3 in DNA: TGTGCCAGCAGCTCCCCCAGGGCCCCTAACTATGGCTACACCTTC. This sequence encodes CASSSPRAPNYGYTF. The rearrangement joins TRBV11-2 to TRBJ1-2, with D perhaps matching TRBD1 (5 bases). V lost 4 bases and J lost 0, with 12 bases in between. Germline V gene sequence: CDR1 SGHAT, CDR2 FQNNGV. The CDR3 runs 15 residues. The full variable domain, completed using reference TRBV11-2 and TRBJ1-2, is EAGVAQSPRYKIIEKRQSVAFWCNPISGHATLYWYQQILGQGPKLLIQFQNNGVVDDSQLPKDRFSAERLKGVDSTLKIQPAKLEDSAVYLCASSSPRAPNYGYTFGSGTRLTVV.